Following are 31 T cell receptor beta chains from one sample sequenced in a study of T cells in Graves' hyperthyroidism and ophthalmopathy. The TCR beta CDR3 regions underwent amplification using RNA transcripts as the source. The TCR CDR3 first-round RT-PCR relied on the HTBI primer set. TCRdb re-called the multiplex PCR reads with MiXCR, one entry per CDR3 protein. The data contain more than 450,000 distinct CDR3 sequences, approximately 20% of them singletons. Sequencing input: blood. The receptors derive from a man aged 35 to 55 with Graves' ophthalmopathy.

This clonotype has more than one count but fewer than ten. The V call is TRBV19, the J call TRBJ2-7, with 8 positions matching TRBD2. CDR1 and CDR2 (germline): LNHDA, SQIVND (reference sequence). J lost 3 bases, V lost 0 bases, and 13 bases had no gene match. CDR3 length: 18 amino acids. The CDR3 loop reads CASSIDRAGTRTRYEQYF. The CDR3 DNA sequence: TGTGCCAGTAGTATAGATCGAGCCGGGACTAGAACGCGCTACGAGCAGTACTTC. The complete variable domain, with remaining parts taken from reference TRBV19 and TRBJ2-7, reads DGGITQSPKYLFRKEGQNVTLSCEQNLNHDAMYWYRQDPGQGLRLIYYSQIVNDFQKGDIAEGYSVSREKKESFPLTVTSAQKNPTAFYLCASSIDRAGTRTRYEQYFGPGTRLTVT.

The chain combines TRBV3-1 with TRBJ1-6; D is possibly TRBD1 (5 bases). Germline V gene data show CDR1 as LGHDT and CDR2 as YNNKEL (reference sequence). The CDR3 contains 15 residues. V lost 3 bases, J lost 6 bases, and 12 bases lay in between. CDR3 protein: CASSQGEKGNSPLHF. CDR3 nucleotide sequence: TGTGCCAGCAGCCAGGGGGAGAAGGGTAATTCACCCCTCCACTTT.

This clonotype was recorded at least ten times. V gene TRBV30 combines with J gene TRBJ1-2, with TRBD1 matching 8 bases. V shed 5 bases and J 7 bases; nucleotides not matched to a gene: 12. Germline CDR1 reads GTSNPN; CDR2 reads SVGIG (reference sequence). The CDR3 is 14 residues long. Here the CDR3 DNA reads TGTGCCTGGGCGTATGGACAGGGCATTCGTGGCTACACCTTC. Its translation is CAWAYGQGIRGYTF.

This clonotype was observed a handful of times. The V and J genes are TRBV7-2 and TRBJ2-7, with 8 bases aligning to TRBD2. The germline V gene has CDR1 SGHTA and CDR2 FQGNSA. The CDR3 has 15 residues. Trimming at V came to 5 bases and at J to 3 bases, leaving 9 bases not matched to a gene. Here the CDR3 reads CASSAGLGNFYEQYF. CDR3 nucleotide sequence: TGTGCCAGCAGCGCGGGACTAGGGAATTTCTACGAGCAGTACTTC.

Concerning this clonotype: A much larger clone sits a single nucleotide away, making a read error possible. Without the conserved terminal phenylalanine or tryptophan, this CDR3 likely stems from a read error. This rearrangement joins TRBV20-1 to TRBJ1-1, with D possibly TRBD1 on 5 matching bases. Trimming removed 6 bases at V and 3 bases at J, with 23 bases between. This CDR3 has 16 residues. Germline CDR1 and CDR2: DFQATT and SNEGSKA (reference sequence). The CDR3 nucleotides read TGCAGTGCCCCCAGACGGGGGGGAAGTGCGTACACTGAAGCTTTCCTT. Translated: CSAPRRGGSAYTEAFL.

The V gene is TRBV7-9, the J gene TRBJ1-5; the D gene is possibly TRBD1 (5 bases). This CDR3 spans 15 amino acids. Trimming stripped 1 base from V and 1 base from J, with 8 bases between. The germline V gene has CDR1 SEHNR and CDR2 FQNEAQ (reference sequence). CDR3 protein: CASSLGGKSNQPQHF. CDR3 sequence (DNA): TGTGCCAGCAGCTTAGGGGGGAAAAGCAATCAGCCCCAGCATTTT.

V and J are TRBV20-1 and TRBJ2-3, with D maybe TRBD1 (5 bases). The germline V gene encodes CDR1 DFQATT and CDR2 SNEGSKA (reference sequence). This CDR3 is built from 14 residues. The V and J ends lost 2 bases and 2 bases respectively, with 11 bases between them. In nucleotides, the CDR3 is TGCAGTGCTAGACTAGTGGGGCTCACAGATACGCAGTATTTT. As protein: CSARLVGLTDTQYF.

At least ten counts were recorded for this clonotype. V is TRBV28 and J is TRBJ2-7; TRBD1 matches 9 bases. Germline CDR1 is MDHEN and CDR2 is SYDVKM. V lost 5 bases and J lost 4; bases outside the gene matches: 9. The CDR3 runs 15 residues. CDR3 in DNA: TGTGCCAGCAGTCTCTATACAGGGGGCTTATACGAGCAGTACTTC. Translating gives CASSLYTGGLYEQYF.

In this sample, this clonotype turned up many times. This sequence joins TRBV30 and TRBJ1-1, with no clear D. The V end was cut by 0 bases, the J end by 2 bases, with 7 bases between. This CDR3 comprises 13 residues. Germline V gene sequence: CDR1 GTSNPN, CDR2 SVGIG (reference sequence). The chain's CDR3 is CAWSVRRNTEAFF. CDR3 nucleotides: TGTGCCTGGAGTGTACGCAGAAACACTGAAGCTTTCTTT.

There are many counts of this clonotype. The chain is built from TRBV11-1 and TRBJ2-1, with 9 bases fitting TRBD1. V gave up 6 bases and J gave up 10 bases; unmatched junction bases: 4. The length of the CDR3 is 12 residues. The germline V gene encodes CDR1 SGHAT and CDR2 FQDESV (reference sequence). The chain's CDR3 is CASSWTGDEQFF. The CDR3 nucleotides are TGTGCCAGCAGTTGGACAGGGGACGAGCAGTTCTTC. The entire variable domain, with the rest obtained from reference TRBV11-1 and TRBJ2-1, is as follows: EAEVAQSPRYKITEKSQAVAFWCDPISGHATLYWYRQILGQGPELLVQFQDESVVDDSQLPKDRFSAERLKGVDSTLKIQPAELGDSAMYLCASSWTGDEQFFGPGTRLTVL.

The rearrangement links TRBV25-1 to TRBJ2-7; no firm D call. Germline lookup yields CDR1 MGHDK and CDR2 SYGVNS. The CDR3 consists of 15 residues. The V gene lost 3 bases and the J gene lost 5 bases, with 17 bases spanning the gap. The CDR3 spells CASSEYVGSGHEQYF. The CDR3 nucleotides are TGTGCCAGCAGTGAGTACGTAGGGTCAGGACACGAGCAGTACTTC.

This clonotype came up a few times. CDR3 region: CASSLPPQGLNTEAFF. In DNA form, the CDR3 reads TGTGCCAGCAGCTTACCCCCTCAGGGTTTGAACACTGAAGCTTTCTTT. The gene calls are TRBV7-2 and TRBJ1-1, with a tentative D call TRBD1 (5 bases). The germline CDR1 and CDR2 sequences are SGHTA and FQGNSA. The CDR3 totals 16 residues. The V and J ends lost 2 bases and 0 bases respectively, with 13 bases between them.

In this sample, this clonotype turned up a few times. The CDR3: CASSFSGQGASNQPQHF. The CDR3 DNA reads TGTGCCAGCAGTTTTTCCGGACAGGGGGCTAGCAATCAGCCCCAGCATTTT. This chain uses TRBV12-3 or TRBV12-4 with TRBJ1-5; 11 positions match TRBD1. This CDR3 comprises 17 residues. After removal of 3 bases from V and 0 bases from J, the junction contained 4 bases not matched to a gene.

The rearrangement uses TRBV7-3 and TRBJ2-2, with a weak D call TRBD2 (6 bases). V gave up 5 bases and J gave up 0 bases, with 13 bases separating them. Per the germline V gene, CDR1 is SGHTA and CDR2 is FQGTGA. The CDR3 runs to 16 residues. The CDR3 loop reads CASSASGLPNTGELFF. The CDR3 nucleotides are TGTGCCAGCAGCGCATCGGGACTTCCGAACACCGGGGAGCTGTTTTTT.

This clonotype showed up many times. The rearrangement uses TRBV7-2 and TRBJ2-3; D is unresolved. CDR1 is SGHTA, CDR2 FQGNSA, per germline. The CDR3 covers 12 residues. V lost 5 bases to trimming and J lost 2 bases, with 5 bases between them. CDR3: CASSIYTDTQYF. The CDR3 DNA is TGTGCCAGCAGCATCTACACAGATACGCAGTATTTT.

The chain couples TRBV3-1 to TRBJ2-1; 8 bases match TRBD2. J gave up 0 bases and V 0 bases, and 13 bases lay outside the gene matches. Germline V CDR1 and CDR2: LGHDT, YNNKEL (reference sequence). The CDR3 runs to 20 residues. The CDR3 is CASSQDLVAGSLSSYNEQFF. CDR3 sequence (DNA): TGTGCCAGCAGCCAAGATCTGGTAGCGGGGAGCCTTAGCTCCTACAATGAGCAGTTCTTC.

In its sample, this clonotype was seen a few times. The chain combines TRBV19 with TRBJ1-5; possibly TRBD1 for D (5 bases). Looked up from germline, CDR1 is LNHDA and CDR2 is SQIVND (reference sequence). This CDR3 contains 14 residues. V lost 3 bases and J 6 bases, leaving 12 bases between the germline ends. The CDR3 DNA reads TGTGCCAGTAGTATCGTAGGGGAAGCTCAGCCCCAGCATTTT. Translating gives CASSIVGEAQPQHF.

This clonotype was recorded a few times. J is TRBJ2-7 and V is TRBV7-9; 10 nucleotides align to TRBD1. V was pared by 2 bases and J by 5 bases, with 9 bases of the junction left unmatched. Germline loops: CDR1 SEHNR, CDR2 FQNEAQ (reference sequence). This CDR3 comprises 16 residues. This CDR3 reads CASSLKVGQGRNEQYF. The CDR3 nucleotides read TGTGCCAGCAGCTTAAAAGTGGGACAGGGGAGGAACGAGCAGTACTTC.

At least ten counts were recorded for this clonotype. This chain joins TRBV5-1 and TRBJ1-1; a possible D gene is TRBD1 (6 bases). CDR3 length: 14 amino acids. Germline CDR1 SGHRS, CDR2 YFSETQ. V shed 3 bases and J shed 0 bases, with 9 bases lying between them. CDR3 nucleotides: TGCGCCAGCAGCTCCGGACAGATGAACACTGAAGCTTTCTTT. Protein: CASSSGQMNTEAFF.

Of note for this clonotype: A read error may be the cause here, since a much bigger clone is one base away. This sequence joins TRBV20-1 and TRBJ2-3; TRBD2 aligns across 11 bases. The CDR3 has 16 amino acids. V trimming: 0 bases; J trimming: 7 bases; junction bases outside the gene matches: 9. CDR1 is DFQATT and CDR2 is SNEGSKA in the germline V gene (reference sequence). The CDR3 DNA is TGCAGTGCTAGAGATCCGTCTAGCGGGAGGATGAATACGCAGTATTTT. Translation: CSARDPSSGRMNTQYF.

This clonotype was detected ten times or more. The J gene is TRBJ2-1, the V gene TRBV28, with TRBD1 as a possible D gene (5 bases). V was clipped by 2 bases and J by 2 bases, with 10 bases between them. Germline lookup yields CDR1 MDHEN and CDR2 SYDVKM. The CDR3 extends over 15 amino acids. CDR3 in DNA: TGTGCCAGCAGTTTAGCCGACAGCCCCTACAATGAGCAGTTCTTC. Translating gives CASSLADSPYNEQFF.

This chain joins TRBV9 and TRBJ1-2; weak D call: TRBD1 (6 bases). Germline V gene lookup returns CDR1 SGDLS and CDR2 YYNGEE. Trimming cost V 2 bases and J 2 bases, with 13 bases left between them. This CDR3 contains 15 residues. The CDR3 DNA is TGTGCCAGCAGCGTTCAGGGTCAGGGGAACTATGGCTACACCTTC. It codes for CASSVQGQGNYGYTF.

This sequence joins TRBV30 and TRBJ1-1; weak D call: TRBD1 (6 bases). Trimming took off 2 bases at V and 6 bases at J, with 25 bases between the two ends. This CDR3 spans 17 amino acids. The V gene's germline CDR1 is GTSNPN and CDR2 SVGIG (reference sequence). The CDR3 DNA sequence: TGTGCCTGGAGTTCACTGGAGTCAAGGAACAGGGTACCTGAAGCTTTCTTT. Amino acids: CAWSSLESRNRVPEAFF.

The genes are TRBV5-1 and TRBJ1-2; TRBD1 matches 8 bases. Unmatched junction bases numbered 7, after V lost 4 bases and J lost 2 bases. Germline V gene data show CDR1 as SGHRS and CDR2 as YFSETQ. CDR3 length equals 15 residues. As DNA, the CDR3 is TGCGCCAGCAGCCCAGGACAGGGAACGAACTATGGCTACACCTTC. It specifies CASSPGQGTNYGYTF.

This clonotype was observed many times. The chain carries TRBV7-8 and TRBJ2-1; D possibly corresponds to TRBD2 (5 bases). The V end was cut by 5 bases, the J end by 9 bases, with 14 bases between. The length of the CDR3 is 13 residues. Germline V gives CDR1 SGHVS, CDR2 FQNEAQ. The CDR3 protein is CASSLRDGIEQFF. In DNA, the CDR3 is TGTGCCAGCAGCCTACGCGACGGGATTGAGCAGTTCTTC.

This clonotype occurred a few times. V and J are TRBV20-1 and TRBJ2-1; D is perhaps TRBD1 or TRBD2 (5 bases each). V lost 3 bases to trimming and J lost 0 bases, with 12 bases between them. CDR3 length: 15 amino acids. CDR1 is DFQATT and CDR2 is SNEGSKA in the germline V gene (reference sequence). This chain's CDR3 is CSASRWGSSYNEQFF. CDR3 sequence (DNA): TGCAGTGCTAGTAGGTGGGGGAGCTCCTACAATGAGCAGTTCTTC.

V is TRBV11-2 and J is TRBJ2-5, with 8 bases that match TRBD1. Germline values: CDR1 SGHAT, CDR2 FQNNGV. Trimming removed 5 bases from V and 0 bases from J; junction bases left unmatched: 17. CDR3 size: 19 residues. The CDR3 loop reads CASSLGQGKPGTDQETQYF. In DNA form, the CDR3 reads TGTGCCAGCAGCCTCGGACAGGGTAAACCCGGGACAGACCAAGAGACCCAGTACTTC.

The chain couples TRBV28 to TRBJ2-4; D may be TRBD2 (7 bases). V was pared by 10 bases and J by 3 bases, with 19 bases between. Germline CDR1 and CDR2: MDHEN and SYDVKM. CDR3 length: 15 residues. The CDR3 DNA sequence: TGTGCCACCAGCCAAGGGGGGGGAGGCAAAAACATTCAGTACTTC. It specifies CATSQGGGGKNIQYF.

This clonotype was recorded many times. The J gene is TRBJ2-1, the V gene TRBV11-3; 7 nucleotides agree with TRBD1. CDR3 length: 15 residues. CDR1 and CDR2 (germline): SGHNT, YENEEA. V was clipped by 2 bases and J by 6 bases; unmatched bases: 7. The CDR3 DNA reads TGTGCCAGCAGCTTAATAGGGGGCGCGGGCAATGAGCAGTTCTTC. It is translated as CASSLIGGAGNEQFF.

This clonotype was counted between two and nine times. The genes are TRBV7-9 and TRBJ1-5; tentatively, D is TRBD1 (5 bases). Trimming cost V 5 bases and J 4 bases, with 12 bases left between them. The CDR3 spans 14 residues. Germline-derived CDR1 and CDR2 are SEHNR and FQNEAQ (reference sequence). The CDR3 DNA reads as TGTGCCAGCAGCCATGGGGCAGGGAATCAGCCCCAGCATTTT. It is translated as CASSHGAGNQPQHF.

The V and J genes are TRBV2 and TRBJ1-4; 9 bases line up with TRBD1. The CDR3 spans 16 residues. From germline, CDR1 is SNHLY and CDR2 FYNNEI. V lost 1 base and J lost 5; bases outside the gene matches: 5. The CDR3 region has the DNA TGTGCCAGCAGTGAAGGAATGACAGGGGGGAATGAAAAACTGTTTTTT. Its translation: CASSEGMTGGNEKLFF.